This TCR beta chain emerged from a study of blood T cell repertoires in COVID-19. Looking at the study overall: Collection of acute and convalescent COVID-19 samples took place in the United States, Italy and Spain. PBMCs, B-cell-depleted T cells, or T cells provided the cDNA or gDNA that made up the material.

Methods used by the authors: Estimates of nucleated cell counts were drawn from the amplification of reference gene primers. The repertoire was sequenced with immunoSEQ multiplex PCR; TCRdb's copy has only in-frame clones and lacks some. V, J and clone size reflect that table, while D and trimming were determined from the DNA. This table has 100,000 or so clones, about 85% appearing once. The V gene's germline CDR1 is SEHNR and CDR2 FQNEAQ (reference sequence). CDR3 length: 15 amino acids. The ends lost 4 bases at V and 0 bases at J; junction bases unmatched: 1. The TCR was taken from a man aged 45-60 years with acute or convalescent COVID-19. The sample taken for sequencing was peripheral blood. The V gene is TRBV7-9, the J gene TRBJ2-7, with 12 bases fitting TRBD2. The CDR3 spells CASSSTSGSSYEQYF. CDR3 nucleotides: TGTGCCAGCAGCTCGACTAGCGGGAGCTCCTACGAGCAGTACTTC.